Shown below are 29 T cell receptor beta chains from a single sample sequenced in a study of blood T cell repertoires in COVID-19 (dated by TCRdb to 2019 to 2021). The library was generated by the immunoSEQ multiplex PCR assay. In its TCRdb copy, this immuneACCESS table keeps in-frame sequences only and misses some clones. Where compared with another copy, unresolved V genes explain less than half of these, and the others have no known cause. Across this sample there are about 100,000 clones, with about 86% seen only once. The ten largest make up 2% to 3% of the sample. Sequenced input: PBMCs or T cells enriched from blood (not recorded which). All receptors derive from a woman aged 50 to 60 who had recovered from COVID-19.

This clone has a single count. The rearrangement uses TRBV27 and TRBJ2-1; D remains ambiguous. The CDR3 is 12 residues long. The ends were cut back, 4 bases at V and 4 bases at J, with 5 bases in the middle. Germline lookup yields CDR1 MNHEY and CDR2 SMNVEV (reference sequence). CDR3 DNA: TGTGCCAGCAGTTCCAGATACAATGAGCAGTTCTTC. Its protein product is CASSSRYNEQFF.

V gene TRBV7-9 combines with J gene TRBJ2-7; D is ambiguous. This CDR3 region has 14 residues. In germline, CDR1 is SEHNR, CDR2 FQNEAQ (reference sequence). V was pared by 2 bases and J by 6 bases, with 14 bases between. The CDR3 loop reads CASSLWVGFGEQYF. CDR3 coding DNA: TGTGCCAGCAGCTTATGGGTGGGCTTCGGCGAGCAGTACTTC.

This clone was seen more than once but under ten times. This chain joins TRBV6-5 and TRBJ1-1; 7 nucleotides agree with TRBD1. J lost 5 bases, V lost 2 bases, and 5 bases had no gene match. The CDR3 has 14 residues. Germline lookup yields CDR1 MNHEY and CDR2 SVGAGI. CDR3 amino acids: CASSYQGGGTEAFF. The CDR3 DNA reads as TGTGCCAGCAGTTACCAGGGGGGTGGGACTGAAGCTTTCTTT.

As DNA, the CDR3 is TGTGCCAGCAGTTCGCGGGAGTATTCACCCCTCCACTTT. It yields the protein CASSSREYSPLHF. This sequence joins TRBV27 and TRBJ1-6; no clear D. V lost 4 bases and J lost 8, with 9 bases in between. CDR3 length: 13 residues. Germline assignment: CDR1 MNHEY and CDR2 SMNVEV (reference sequence).

This clone came up once. This chain's CDR3 is CASRRTGLNYGYTF. The CDR3 DNA follows: TGTGCCAGCAGACGGACAGGGCTCAACTATGGCTACACCTTC. The V call is TRBV4-2, the J call TRBJ1-2, with TRBD1 matching over 8 bases. CDR3 size: 14 residues. J lost 2 bases, V lost 6 bases, and 5 bases had no gene match. Germline V gives CDR1 LGHNA, CDR2 YNFKEQ.

V gene TRBV14 combines with J gene TRBJ2-1; D might be TRBD1 (5 bases). CDR3 length equals 13 residues. From germline, CDR1 is SGHDN and CDR2 FVKESK. V dropped 2 bases and J dropped 7 bases, with 9 bases sitting between them. CDR3 sequence reads: CASSQNRLNEQFF. CDR3 DNA sequence: TGTGCCAGCAGCCAAAACAGGCTTAATGAGCAGTTCTTC.

The chain couples TRBV9 to TRBJ2-5; D possibly corresponds to TRBD2 (5 bases). The germline V gene has CDR1 SGDLS and CDR2 YYNGEE. This CDR3 is built from 13 residues. Trimming took 3 bases from V and 7 from J, leaving 13 bases between them. The CDR3 protein is CASSGDTRGTQYF. The CDR3 DNA reads TGTGCCAGCAGCGGCGACACCCGGGGGACCCAGTACTTC.

This chain joins TRBV11-3 and TRBJ2-1; possible D gene TRBD1, 5 bases. V dropped 3 bases and J dropped 0 bases, with 6 bases sitting between them. Germline lookup yields CDR1 SGHNT and CDR2 YENEEA. This CDR3 region has 14 residues. CDR3 DNA: TGTGCCAGCAGCTTTCAGGGCTCCTACAATGAGCAGTTCTTC. This translates into CASSFQGSYNEQFF.

The genes are TRBV27 and TRBJ2-3, with 9 positions matching TRBD2. The ends lost 5 bases at V and 5 bases at J; junction bases unmatched: 11. CDR3 length equals 16 residues. Germline V CDR1 and CDR2: MNHEY, SMNVEV (reference sequence). The CDR3 loop is CASSTSGRRDGDTQYF. In DNA form, the CDR3 reads TGTGCCAGCAGTACTAGCGGGCGGCGGGATGGAGATACGCAGTATTTT.

V and J are TRBV28 and TRBJ1-1; D is perhaps TRBD1 (5 bases). There are 13 residues in the CDR3. The germline gives CDR1 MDHEN, CDR2 SYDVKM. The CDR3 coding sequence is TGTGTCACTCTAGGGGTTCCGAACACTGAAGCTTTCTTT. This codes for CVTLGVPNTEAFF.

This clone was seen repeatedly, ten times or more. The chain's CDR3 is CASSGTSGGADTQYF. The CDR3 nucleotides are TGTGCCAGCAGTGGGACTAGCGGGGGGGCAGATACGCAGTATTTT. The rearrangement joins TRBV6-4 to TRBJ2-3; TRBD2 matches at 15 bases. After removal of 4 bases from V and 4 bases from J, the junction contained 0 bases not matched to a gene. The CDR3 loop spans 15 amino acids. The V gene's germline CDR1 is MRHNA and CDR2 SNTAGT.

This rearrangement joins TRBV5-1 to TRBJ2-2, with 13 positions matching TRBD2. This CDR3 is built from 16 residues. Germline V gives CDR1 SGHRS, CDR2 YFSETQ. With V trimmed by 7 bases and J by 4 bases, 7 bases remained unmatched. CDR3 residues: CASSTSGGASTGELFF. In DNA, the CDR3 is TGCGCCAGCTCCACTAGCGGGGGGGCGTCCACCGGGGAGCTGTTTTTT.

V and J are TRBV25-1 and TRBJ2-3, with TRBD2 matching 9 bases. Germline V CDR1 and CDR2: MGHDK, SYGVNS. The CDR3 sequence is 18 residues long. V was pared by 7 bases and J by 2 bases, with 16 bases of the junction left unmatched. The CDR3 nucleotides read TGTGCCAGCATGCCACTCCGGGGCGGGGGGGCCTACACAGATACGCAGTATTTT. Its translation: CASMPLRGGGAYTDTQYF. The entire variable domain, with the rest obtained from reference TRBV25-1 and TRBJ2-3, is as follows: EADIYQTPRYLVIGTGKKITLECSQTMGHDKMYWYQQDPGMELHLIHYSYGVNSTEKGDLSSESTVSRIRTEHFPLTLESARPSHTSQYLCASMPLRGGGAYTDTQYFGPGTRLTVL.

This clone was recorded once. J is TRBJ2-7 and V is TRBV6-5, with 10 bases identical to TRBD1. The V gene's germline CDR1 is MNHEY and CDR2 SVGAGI. V gave up 7 bases and J gave up 3 bases; unmatched junction bases: 6. The CDR3 spans 14 residues. Here the CDR3 DNA reads TGTGCCAGCACCGCCGGGACAGGGGTCTACGAGCAGTACTTC. Translated, it gives CASTAGTGVYEQYF.

V is TRBV9 and J is TRBJ1-1; TRBD1 matches 8 bases. Germline assignment: CDR1 SGDLS and CDR2 YYNGEE. This CDR3 contains 15 residues. After removal of 0 bases from V and 3 bases from J, the junction contained 4 bases not matched to a gene. Here the CDR3 DNA reads TGTGCCAGCAGCGTAGTTCCAGGGGGCGACACTGAAGCTTTCTTT. This encodes CASSVVPGGDTEAFF.

This chain connects TRBV5-1 to TRBJ2-3; a possible D gene is TRBD2 (5 bases). Germline lookup yields CDR1 SGHRS and CDR2 YFSETQ. This CDR3 is built from 15 residues. V was cut by 7 bases and J by 3 bases, with 18 bases left in between. This CDR3 is CASGKTTSGTDTQYF. CDR3 nucleotides: TGCGCCAGCGGGAAGACTACCTCGGGGACAGATACGCAGTATTTT.

The gene calls are TRBV27 and TRBJ2-7; tentatively, D is TRBD2 (6 bases). This CDR3 region has 14 residues. Germline V gene data show CDR1 as MNHEY and CDR2 as SMNVEV (reference sequence). V dropped 8 bases and J dropped 3 bases, with 17 bases sitting between them. The CDR3 region has the DNA TGTGCCAGCGTAGGGACTGCTTCTGGCTACGAGCAGTACTTC. Protein product: CASVGTASGYEQYF.

DNA for the CDR3: TGTGCCAGTAGTTACGGGGGTCGGGGTTGGGACACTGAAGCTTTCTTT. Encoded protein: CASSYGGRGWDTEAFF. This chain joins TRBV19 and TRBJ1-1, with D maybe TRBD1 (5 bases). Trimming stripped 5 bases from V and 3 bases from J, with 19 bases between. Germline loops: CDR1 LNHDA, CDR2 SQIVND (reference sequence). The CDR3 is 16 residues long.

V usage is TRBV9 and J usage is TRBJ2-6; 7 nucleotides align to TRBD2. CDR3 size: 18 residues. Germline trimming cut 3 bases from V and 0 bases from J; bases unmatched to any gene: 9. CDR1 is SGDLS, CDR2 YYNGEE, per germline. The CDR3 spells CASSGAGGGSSGANVLTF. DNA of the CDR3: TGTGCCAGCAGCGGTGCCGGCGGGGGTAGCTCTGGGGCCAACGTCCTGACTTTC.

The genes are TRBV5-4 and TRBJ2-5; D might be TRBD1 (6 bases). The CDR3 runs 15 residues. Germline lookup yields CDR1 SGHNT and CDR2 YYREEE (reference sequence). Trimming took off 4 bases at V and 7 bases at J, with 20 bases between the two ends. CDR3 region: CASSARDTSQGTQYF. DNA for the CDR3: TGTGCCAGCAGCGCCCGGGACACCTCCCAGGGGACCCAGTACTTC. Using reference TRBV5-4 and TRBJ2-5 for the parts outside the CDR3, the full variable domain is ETGVTQSPTHLIKTRGQQVTLRCSSQSGHNTVSWYQQALGQGPQFIFQYYREEENGRGNFPPRFSGLQFPNYSSELNVNALELDDSALYLCASSARDTSQGTQYFGPGTRLLVL.

With respect to this clone: One junction end does not reproduce the germline sequence, and a read error may be involved. The chain uses TRBV2 and TRBJ2-1; 12 positions match TRBD2. Germline CDR1 and CDR2: SNHLY and FYNNEI. The CDR3 runs 15 residues. CDR3 in DNA: TGTGCCAGCAGTCCTCTCCCGGGACTAGCGGGTGAGAAGTTCTTC. Amino acids: CASSPLPGLAGEKFF.

The chain links TRBV28 to TRBJ2-1; D remains ambiguous. Germline CDR1 and CDR2: MDHEN and SYDVKM. V lost 3 bases to trimming and J lost 7 bases, with 10 bases between them. The CDR3 is 13 amino acids. CDR3 DNA sequence: TGTGCCAGCAGTTTTCTAGTCCCTAATGAGCAGTTCTTC. This sequence encodes CASSFLVPNEQFF. The variable domain in full, completed from reference TRBV28 and TRBJ2-1, reads DVKVTQSSRYLVKRTGEKVFLECVQDMDHENMFWYRQDPGLGLRLIYFSYDVKMKEKGDIPEGYSVSREKKERFSLILESASTNQTSMYLCASSFLVPNEQFFGPGTRLTVL.

The sample holds a few counts of this clone. The V call is TRBV27, the J call TRBJ1-3, with D possibly matching TRBD1 (5 bases). The CDR3 spans 15 residues. Germline CDR1 and CDR2: MNHEY and SMNVEV (reference sequence). Trimming took 5 bases from V and 6 from J, leaving 17 bases between them. As DNA, the CDR3 is TGTGCCAGCAGTCCCGCTCTGGGGCTCCCAAACACCATATATTTT. It translates to CASSPALGLPNTIYF.

DNA of the CDR3: TGTGCCAGCAGCTTACCTACGGGGATTGTGAATCAGCCCCAGCATTTT. This gives the protein CASSLPTGIVNQPQHF. The genes are TRBV5-4 and TRBJ1-5; D unclear. The germline CDR1 and CDR2 sequences are SGHNT and YYREEE (reference sequence). With 2 bases removed from V and 4 bases from J, the gap between germline ends came to 16 bases. The CDR3 runs 16 residues.

Notes on this clone: The CDR3 end shows no conserved phenylalanine or tryptophan, and so a read error is likely. The DNA is left out, because the CDR3 cannot be placed on it with certainty; the CDR3 is given as TCRdb lists it. The chain joins TRBV28 to TRBJ1-1; the table's TRBD1 call for D was not verified on the DNA. The germline V gene has CDR1 MDHEN and CDR2 SYDVKM. Both ends counted, the CDR3 spans 12 residues. The CDR3 loop reads CASSLIRQGVRR.

The chain recombines TRBV6-2 or TRBV6-3 with TRBJ2-7; 7 bases are shared with TRBD1. Germline CDR1 and CDR2: MNHEY and SVGEGT. The CDR3 spans 17 residues. Trimming took 6 bases from V and 2 from J; bases not matched to a gene: 16. CDR3 in DNA: TGTGCCAGCAGCCCTCCCCCACAGGGGACAAGAACCTACGAGCAGTACTTC. It codes for CASSPPPQGTRTYEQYF.

The chain couples TRBV10-1 to TRBJ2-3; 11 nucleotides align to TRBD2. From germline, CDR1 is WNHNN and CDR2 SYGVQD (reference sequence). The CDR3 sequence is 16 residues long. J gave up 6 bases and V 3 bases, and 8 bases lay outside the gene matches. This chain's CDR3 is CASSDRTSGPRDTQYF. In nucleotides, the CDR3 is TGCGCCAGCAGTGACCGGACTAGCGGGCCGCGGGATACGCAGTATTTT.

This chain links TRBV15 with TRBJ2-1; D perhaps matches TRBD2 (6 bases). The CDR3 is 15 amino acids. Trimming cost V 5 bases and J 4 bases, with 15 bases left between them. The germline V gene has CDR1 LNHNV and CDR2 YYDKDF (reference sequence). The CDR3 DNA reads as TGTGCCACCAGCCAAGGTCCACTAGCTTACAATGAGCAGTTCTTC. Its translation: CATSQGPLAYNEQFF.

V is TRBV11-2 and J is TRBJ2-5; D uncertain. The V end lost 4 bases, the J end lost 3 bases, and 9 bases lay between the germline ends. CDR1 and CDR2 (germline): SGHAT, FQNNGV. The length of the CDR3 is 13 residues. The CDR3 loop is CASSSSVEETQYF. For the CDR3, the DNA is TGTGCCAGCAGCTCCTCCGTAGAAGAGACCCAGTACTTC. Combining the CDR3 with reference TRBV11-2 and TRBJ2-5 gives the whole variable domain EAGVAQSPRYKIIEKRQSVAFWCNPISGHATLYWYQQILGQGPKLLIQFQNNGVVDDSQLPKDRFSAERLKGVDSTLKIQPAKLEDSAVYLCASSSSVEETQYFGPGTRLLVL.